This T cell receptor beta chain was sequenced for a study of cytotoxic CD8 clonotypes in ibrutinib-treated CLL. Study details: The patients comprised approximately ten relapsed/refractory and around 14 treatment-naive cases, around 18 IGHV unmutated. Recorded responses included around 24 partial and 2 complete; following median about 68 months, roughly 15 stayed remitted and roughly twelve progressed.

Libraries were prepared by immunoSEQ multiplex PCR; TCRdb keeps only in-frame clonotypes and omits some of them. The sample carries fewer than 400,000 clones, 67% recorded once. Study-level findings and limits: Private clonotypes, not public ones, expanded at ibrutinib response. Circulating CD8+ T-cell counts were tracked by baseline clonality, which exceeded that of age-matched healthy donors.

Germline V gene data show CDR1 as MGHRA and CDR2 as YSYEKL. This CDR3 region has 16 residues. V was cut by 0 bases and J by 2 bases, with 11 bases left in between. Regarding this clone: Its antigen remains unidentified.

Sequencing used PBMCs, obtained after 36 months of ibrutinib treatment. V usage is TRBV4-1 and J usage is TRBJ2-1; D is uncertain. The origin of this receptor is a human donor with chronic lymphocytic leukemia. The CDR3 region is CASSQEGSLTYNEQFF. The DNA of the CDR3 is TGCGCCAGCAGCCAAGAAGGCAGCCTTACCTACAATGAGCAGTTCTTC.